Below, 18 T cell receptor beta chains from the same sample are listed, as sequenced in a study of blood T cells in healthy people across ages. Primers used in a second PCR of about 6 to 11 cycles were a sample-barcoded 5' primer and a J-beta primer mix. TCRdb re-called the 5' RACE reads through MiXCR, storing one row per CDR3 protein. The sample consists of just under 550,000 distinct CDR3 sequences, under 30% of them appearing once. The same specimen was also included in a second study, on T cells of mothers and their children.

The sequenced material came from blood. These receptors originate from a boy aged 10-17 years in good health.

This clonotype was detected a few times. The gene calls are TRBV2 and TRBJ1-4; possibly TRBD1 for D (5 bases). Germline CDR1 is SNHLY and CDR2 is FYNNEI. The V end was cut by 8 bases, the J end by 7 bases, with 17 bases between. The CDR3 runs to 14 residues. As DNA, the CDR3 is TGTGCCAGCTTTCAGGTCCAGGGTGGTGAAAAACTGTTTTTT. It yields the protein CASFQVQGGEKLFF.

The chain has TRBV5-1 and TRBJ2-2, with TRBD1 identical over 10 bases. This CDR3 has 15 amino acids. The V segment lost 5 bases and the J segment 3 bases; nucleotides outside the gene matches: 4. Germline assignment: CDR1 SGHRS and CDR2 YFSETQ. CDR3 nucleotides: TGCGCCAGCAGACCCGGGACAGGGGACACCGGGGAGCTGTTTTTT. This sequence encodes CASRPGTGDTGELFF.

The CDR3, as DNA: TGTGCCAGCAGCCAAAGGGGAGGGGGAGCGGTCGACACTGAAGCTTTCTTT. Its translation: CASSQRGGGAVDTEAFF. The chain links TRBV3-1 to TRBJ1-1; TRBD1 is a possible D gene (6 bases). The germline V gene has CDR1 LGHDT and CDR2 YNNKEL (reference sequence). This CDR3 comprises 17 residues. V dropped 2 bases and J dropped 3 bases, with 19 bases sitting between them.

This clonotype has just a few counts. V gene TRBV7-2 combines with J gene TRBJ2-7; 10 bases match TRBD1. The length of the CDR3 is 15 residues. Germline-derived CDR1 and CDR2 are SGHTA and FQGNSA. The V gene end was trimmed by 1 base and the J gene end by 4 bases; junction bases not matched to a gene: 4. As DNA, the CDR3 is TGTGCCAGCAGCTTAGGGCGACAGGGGGCGTACGAGCAGTACTTC. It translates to CASSLGRQGAYEQYF.

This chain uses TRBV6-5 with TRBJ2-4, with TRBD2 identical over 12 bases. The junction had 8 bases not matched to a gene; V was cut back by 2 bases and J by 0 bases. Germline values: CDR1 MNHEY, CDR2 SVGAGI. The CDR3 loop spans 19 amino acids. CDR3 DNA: TGTGCCAGCAGTTACCAGGCGACTAGCGGGGGCCCAGCCAAAAACATTCAGTACTTC. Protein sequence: CASSYQATSGGPAKNIQYF.

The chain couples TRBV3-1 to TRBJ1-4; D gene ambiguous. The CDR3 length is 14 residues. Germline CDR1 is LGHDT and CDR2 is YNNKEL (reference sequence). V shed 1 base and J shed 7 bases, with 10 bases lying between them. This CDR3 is CASSQAGWGEKLFF. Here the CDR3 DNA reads TGTGCCAGCAGCCAAGCGGGGTGGGGTGAAAAACTGTTTTTT.

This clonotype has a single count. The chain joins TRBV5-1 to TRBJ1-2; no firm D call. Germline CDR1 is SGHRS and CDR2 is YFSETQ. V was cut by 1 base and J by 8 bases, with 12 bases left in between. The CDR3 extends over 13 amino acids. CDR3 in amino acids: CASSLTLTAGYTF. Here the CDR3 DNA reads TGCGCCAGCAGCTTGACTTTGACCGCGGGCTACACCTTC.

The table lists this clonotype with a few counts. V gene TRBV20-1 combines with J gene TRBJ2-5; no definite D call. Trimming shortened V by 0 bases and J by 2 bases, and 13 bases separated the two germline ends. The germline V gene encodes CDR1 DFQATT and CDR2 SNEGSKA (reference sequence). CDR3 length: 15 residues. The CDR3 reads CSARDPGSIQETQYF. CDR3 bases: TGCAGTGCTAGAGACCCCGGCTCTATACAAGAGACCCAGTACTTC.

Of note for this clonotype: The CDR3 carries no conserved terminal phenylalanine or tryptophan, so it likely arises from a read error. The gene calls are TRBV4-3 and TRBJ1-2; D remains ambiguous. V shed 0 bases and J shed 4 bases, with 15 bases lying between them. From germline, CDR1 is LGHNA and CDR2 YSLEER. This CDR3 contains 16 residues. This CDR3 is CASSQDLVLFRYGYTL. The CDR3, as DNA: TGCGCCAGCAGCCAAGATCTTGTGCTGTTTCGCTATGGCTACACCCTC.

CDR3 sequence: CSVDGWDGNSPLHF. CDR3 sequence (DNA): TGCAGCGTTGATGGATGGGACGGCAATTCACCCCTCCACTTT. The rearrangement joins TRBV29-1 to TRBJ1-6, with a tentative D call TRBD1 (5 bases). CDR3 size: 14 residues. The V gene lost 3 bases and the J gene lost 7 bases, with 13 bases spanning the gap. CDR1 and CDR2 (germline): SQVTM, ANQGSEA.

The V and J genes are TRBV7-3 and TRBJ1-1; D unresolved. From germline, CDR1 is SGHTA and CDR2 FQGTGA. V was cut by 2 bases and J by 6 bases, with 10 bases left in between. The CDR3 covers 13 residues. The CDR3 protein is CASSLGIGSEAFF. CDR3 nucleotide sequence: TGTGCCAGCAGCTTAGGGATTGGGTCTGAAGCTTTCTTT.

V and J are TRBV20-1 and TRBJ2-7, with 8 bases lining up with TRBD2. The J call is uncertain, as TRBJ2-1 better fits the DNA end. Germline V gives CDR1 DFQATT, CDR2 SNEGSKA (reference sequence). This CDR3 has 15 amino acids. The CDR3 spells CSASRAGGPYNEQFF. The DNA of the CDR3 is TGCAGTGCTAGTCGGGCGGGGGGCCCATACAATGAGCAGTTCTTC.

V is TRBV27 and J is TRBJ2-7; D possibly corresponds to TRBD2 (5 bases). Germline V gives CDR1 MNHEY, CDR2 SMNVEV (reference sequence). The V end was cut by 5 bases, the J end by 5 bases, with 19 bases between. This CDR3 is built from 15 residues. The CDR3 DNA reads TGTGCCAGCAGTCCTTCCGCGGGCGGTAGGAACGAGCAGTACTTC. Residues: CASSPSAGGRNEQYF.

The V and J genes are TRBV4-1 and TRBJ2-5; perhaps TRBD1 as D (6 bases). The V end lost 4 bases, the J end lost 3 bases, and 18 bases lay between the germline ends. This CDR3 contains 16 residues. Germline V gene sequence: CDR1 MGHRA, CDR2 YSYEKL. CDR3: CASSRGTGSVKETQYF. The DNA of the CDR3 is TGCGCCAGCAGCCGAGGAACAGGGAGCGTAAAAGAGACCCAGTACTTC.

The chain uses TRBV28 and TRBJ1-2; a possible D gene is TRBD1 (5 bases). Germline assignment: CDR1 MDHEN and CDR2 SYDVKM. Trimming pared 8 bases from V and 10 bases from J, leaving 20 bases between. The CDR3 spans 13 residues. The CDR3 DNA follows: TGTGCCAGCCGTACAGAATACAGGATCCACTACACCTTC. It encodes CASRTEYRIHYTF.

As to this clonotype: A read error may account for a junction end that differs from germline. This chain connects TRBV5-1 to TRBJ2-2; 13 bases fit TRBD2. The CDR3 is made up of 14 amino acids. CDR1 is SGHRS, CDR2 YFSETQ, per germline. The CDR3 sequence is CASRTSGGTGEPFF. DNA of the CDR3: TGTGCCAGTCGGACTAGCGGGGGTACCGGGGAGCCGTTCTTT.

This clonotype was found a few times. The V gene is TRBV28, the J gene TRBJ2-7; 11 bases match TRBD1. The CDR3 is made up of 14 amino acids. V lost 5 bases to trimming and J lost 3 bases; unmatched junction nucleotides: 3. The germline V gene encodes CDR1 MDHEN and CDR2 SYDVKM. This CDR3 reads CASSRGQGVYEQYF. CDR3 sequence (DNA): TGTGCCAGCAGTCGGGGACAGGGGGTCTACGAGCAGTACTTC.

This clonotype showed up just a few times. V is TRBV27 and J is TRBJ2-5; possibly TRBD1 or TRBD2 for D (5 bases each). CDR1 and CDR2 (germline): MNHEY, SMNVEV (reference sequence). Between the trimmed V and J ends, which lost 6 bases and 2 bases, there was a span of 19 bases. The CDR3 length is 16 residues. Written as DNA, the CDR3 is TGTGCCAGCAGCCCTGGGGGAAGGATAAATCAAGAGACCCAGTACTTC. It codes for CASSPGGRINQETQYF.